This TCR beta chain was found in a study of blood T cell repertoires in COVID-19. Study-wide background: COVID-19 samples collected from the United States, Italy and Spain covered acute and convalescent phases. From T cells, B-cell-depleted T cells, or PBMCs came the material, which was cDNA or gDNA.

In the original workflow: Reference gene primers were amplified, and this amplification served to estimate nucleated cell counts. Generated by immunoSEQ multiplex PCR, the TCRdb table keeps only in-frame clones and is missing some. V, J and clone size are taken as reported in that table, and D and trimming were inferred from the DNA itself. The sample consists of under 300,000 clones, approximately 86% of them appearing once. The germline CDR1 and CDR2 sequences are MGHRA and YSYEKL. The CDR3 covers 15 residues. With 4 bases removed from V and 7 bases from J, the gap between germline ends came to 17 bases.

The sequencing input was PBMCs or T cells enriched from blood (not recorded which). This rearrangement joins TRBV4-1 to TRBJ2-1, with a tentative D call TRBD1 (6 bases). The sequence came from a woman aged 40 to 50 with acute COVID-19. The CDR3 loop reads CASSRPREGVNEQFF. Here the CDR3 DNA reads TGCGCCAGCAGCCGCCCACGAGAGGGGGTGAATGAGCAGTTCTTC.